Shown below are 9 T cell receptor beta chains from a single sample sequenced in a study of neoadjuvant nivolumab and ipilimumab in lung cancer. Repertoires were generated with immunoSEQ multiplex PCR, while TCRdb's copy carries only in-frame clones and drops some. The repertoire holds over 45,000 clones, with approximately 90% as singletons. The sample here was blood, taken before neoadjuvant nivolumab, alone or with ipilimumab. The receptors come from an adult with non-small cell lung cancer. Some clones in this sample may be carry-over from other donors' samples.

The chain is built from TRBV5-1 and TRBJ1-3; D might be TRBD1 (5 bases). The CDR3 extends over 15 amino acids. Germline V lookup: CDR1 SGHRS, CDR2 YFSETQ. Trimming pared 6 bases from V and 0 bases from J, leaving 13 bases between. The CDR3 bases are TGCGCCAGCACCCCTACAGGAAGCTCTGGAAACACCATATATTTT. Amino acids: CASTPTGSSGNTIYF.

This clone was recorded only once. The chain recombines TRBV11-1 with TRBJ2-3, with D unresolved. There are 16 residues in the CDR3. Germline V lookup: CDR1 SGHAT, CDR2 FQDESV (reference sequence). Trimming shortened V by 3 bases and J by 4 bases, and 17 bases separated the two germline ends. CDR3 residues: CASSFSLHNSADTQYF. The CDR3 DNA follows: TGTGCCAGCAGCTTTTCCCTACACAACTCAGCAGATACGCAGTATTTT.

This chain connects TRBV5-1 to TRBJ1-2; perhaps TRBD1 as D (5 bases). Trimming removed 4 bases at V and 4 bases at J, with 14 bases between. Germline V gene lookup returns CDR1 SGHRS and CDR2 YFSETQ. This CDR3 has 14 residues. In nucleotides, the CDR3 is TGCGCCAGCAGCCCGGGGGACGGAGTCTATGGCTACACCTTC. Protein product: CASSPGDGVYGYTF.

The CDR3 sequence is CASSYEFPSAGNTIYF. CDR3 nucleotides: TGTGCCAGCAGTTACGAGTTTCCCTCTGCCGGAAACACCATATATTTT. The rearrangement links TRBV6-5 to TRBJ1-3; D is ambiguous. The CDR3 spans 16 residues. CDR1 is MNHEY, CDR2 SVGAGI, per germline. The V end was cut by 2 bases, the J end by 4 bases, with 15 bases between.

V is TRBV25-1 and J is TRBJ2-5; D perhaps matches TRBD1 (5 bases). This CDR3 is built from 13 residues. Germline loops: CDR1 MGHDK, CDR2 SYGVNS. The V end lost 2 bases, the J end lost 4 bases, and 8 bases lay between the germline ends. CDR3 DNA: TGTGCCAGCAGTGAACAGGGCCGAGAGACCCAGTACTTC. This translates into CASSEQGRETQYF.

The sample holds a few counts of this clone. This rearrangement joins TRBV7-2 to TRBJ2-6; the D is unclear. CDR3 length: 14 amino acids. The V gene lost 8 bases and the J gene lost 2 bases, with 10 bases spanning the gap. The germline V gene has CDR1 SGHTA and CDR2 FQGNSA. CDR3 nucleotide sequence: TGTGCCAGCGCCTCACCGCCTGGGGCCAACGTCCTGACTTTC. This gives the protein CASASPPGANVLTF.

This clone showed up just a few times. The rearrangement links TRBV6-1 to TRBJ2-7; 10 bases align to TRBD2. This CDR3 spans 13 amino acids. Germline values: CDR1 MNHNS, CDR2 SASEGT. The trim removed 8 bases at V and 7 bases at J, leaving 8 bases unmatched. Written as DNA, the CDR3 is TGTGCCAGCCAACTAGCGGGAAGCTCGGAGCAGTACTTC. Translated: CASQLAGSSEQYF.

The gene calls are TRBV27 and TRBJ2-7, with 12 bases lining up with TRBD2. The germline V gene encodes CDR1 MNHEY and CDR2 SMNVEV (reference sequence). CDR3 size: 14 residues. V lost 6 bases, J lost 3 bases, and 3 bases stayed unmatched. CDR3 protein: CASSPTSGSYEQYF. CDR3 nucleotides: TGTGCCAGCAGCCCGACTAGCGGGAGCTACGAGCAGTACTTC.

The J gene is TRBJ1-2, the V gene TRBV5-4; no reliable D call. Trimming left V 0 bases short and J 0 bases short, with 6 bases between. The CDR3 is 14 amino acids. Germline CDR1 is SGHNT and CDR2 is YYREEE (reference sequence). CDR3 sequence (DNA): TGTGCCAGCAGCTTGGCCATCCCTAACTATGGCTACACCTTC. This codes for CASSLAIPNYGYTF.